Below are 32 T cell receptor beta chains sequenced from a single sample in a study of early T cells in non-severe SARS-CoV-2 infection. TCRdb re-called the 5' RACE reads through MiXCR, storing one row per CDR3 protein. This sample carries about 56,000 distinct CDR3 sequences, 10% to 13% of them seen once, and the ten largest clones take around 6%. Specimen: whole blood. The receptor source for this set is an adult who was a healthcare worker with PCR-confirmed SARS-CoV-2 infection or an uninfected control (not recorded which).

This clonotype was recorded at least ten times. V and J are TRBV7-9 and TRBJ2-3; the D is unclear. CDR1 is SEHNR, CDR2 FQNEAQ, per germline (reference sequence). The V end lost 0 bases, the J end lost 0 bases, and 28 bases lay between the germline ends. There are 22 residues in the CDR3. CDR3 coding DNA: TGTGCCAGCAGCTTAGCCCTCACCCCAGGCGGATCGTTCAGCACTAGCACAGATACGCAGTATTTT. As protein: CASSLALTPGGSFSTSTDTQYF.

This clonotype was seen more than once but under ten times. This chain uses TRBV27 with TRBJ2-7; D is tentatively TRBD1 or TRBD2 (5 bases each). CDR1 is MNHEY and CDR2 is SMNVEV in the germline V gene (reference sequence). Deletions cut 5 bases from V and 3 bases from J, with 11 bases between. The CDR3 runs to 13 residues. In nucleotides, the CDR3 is TGTGCCAGCAGTCGGGGCCAAGTCTACGAGCAGTACTTC. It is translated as CASSRGQVYEQYF.

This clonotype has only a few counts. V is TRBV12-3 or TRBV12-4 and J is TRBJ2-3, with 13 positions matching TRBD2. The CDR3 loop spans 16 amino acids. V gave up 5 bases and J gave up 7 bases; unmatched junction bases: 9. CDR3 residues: CASSTRGTSGIYTQYF. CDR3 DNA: TGTGCCAGCAGTACAAGGGGGACTAGCGGGATATATACGCAGTATTTT.

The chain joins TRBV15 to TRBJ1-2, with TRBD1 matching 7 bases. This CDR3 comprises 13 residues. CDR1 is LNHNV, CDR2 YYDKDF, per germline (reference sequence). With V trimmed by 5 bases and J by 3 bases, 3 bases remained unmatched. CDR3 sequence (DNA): TGTGCCACCAGCCGGGACAGAGACTATGGCTACACCTTC. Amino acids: CATSRDRDYGYTF.

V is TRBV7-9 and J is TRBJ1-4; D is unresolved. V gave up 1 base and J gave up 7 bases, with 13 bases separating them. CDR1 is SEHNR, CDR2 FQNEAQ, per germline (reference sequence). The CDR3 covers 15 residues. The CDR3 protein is CASSLGERVGEKLFF. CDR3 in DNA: TGTGCCAGCAGCTTAGGGGAAAGGGTTGGTGAAAAACTGTTTTTT.

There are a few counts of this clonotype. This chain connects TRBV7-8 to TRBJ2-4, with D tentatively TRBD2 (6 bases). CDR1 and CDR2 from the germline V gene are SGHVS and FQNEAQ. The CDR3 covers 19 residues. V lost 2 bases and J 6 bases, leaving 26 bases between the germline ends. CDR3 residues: CASSLLPLVVGSGVNIQYF. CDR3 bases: TGTGCCAGCAGCTTATTGCCCCTCGTAGTAGGTAGCGGCGTAAACATTCAGTACTTC.

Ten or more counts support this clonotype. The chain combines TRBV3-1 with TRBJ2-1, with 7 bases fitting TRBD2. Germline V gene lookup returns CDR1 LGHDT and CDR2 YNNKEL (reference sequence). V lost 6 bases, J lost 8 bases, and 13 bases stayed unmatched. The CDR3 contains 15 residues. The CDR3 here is CASSREGRGGDEQFF. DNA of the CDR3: TGTGCCAGCAGTCGAGAAGGGCGGGGAGGGGATGAGCAGTTCTTC.

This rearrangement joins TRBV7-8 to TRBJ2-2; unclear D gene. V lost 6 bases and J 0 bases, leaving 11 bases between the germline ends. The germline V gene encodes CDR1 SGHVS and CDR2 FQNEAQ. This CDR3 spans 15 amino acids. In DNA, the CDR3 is TGTGCCAGCAGTATTCGGGTGTCGAACACCGGGGAGCTGTTTTTT. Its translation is CASSIRVSNTGELFF.

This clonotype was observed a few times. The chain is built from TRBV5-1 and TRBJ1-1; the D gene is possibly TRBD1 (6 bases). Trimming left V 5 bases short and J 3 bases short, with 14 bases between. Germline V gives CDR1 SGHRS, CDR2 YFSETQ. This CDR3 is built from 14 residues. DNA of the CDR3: TGCGCCAGCAGTTCGGACAGCCGAGACACTGAAGCTTTCTTT. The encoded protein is CASSSDSRDTEAFF.

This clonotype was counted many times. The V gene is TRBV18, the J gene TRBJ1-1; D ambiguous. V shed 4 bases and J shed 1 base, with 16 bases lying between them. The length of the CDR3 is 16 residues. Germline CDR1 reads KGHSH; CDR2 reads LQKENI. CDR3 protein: CASSRTVLAENTEAFF. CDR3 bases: TGTGCCAGCTCACGTACGGTCCTAGCAGAGAACACTGAAGCTTTCTTT.

Here the CDR3 DNA reads TGTGCCACATCAGCCACTAGTATCACAGATACGCAGTATTTT. Its protein is CATSATSITDTQYF. V is TRBV10-3 and J is TRBJ2-3; perhaps TRBD2 as D (5 bases). V lost 10 bases, J lost 2 bases, and 16 bases lay in between. The CDR3 has 14 amino acids. CDR1 is ENHRY, CDR2 SYGVKD, per germline.

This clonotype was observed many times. CDR3 protein: CASSLKGYEQYF. CDR3 coding DNA: TGTGCCAGCAGCCTGAAGGGGTACGAGCAGTACTTC. The rearrangement links TRBV11-2 to TRBJ2-7, with TRBD1 as a possible D gene (5 bases). Trimming shortened V by 5 bases and J by 4 bases, and 9 bases separated the two germline ends. The germline gives CDR1 SGHAT, CDR2 FQNNGV. CDR3 size: 12 residues.

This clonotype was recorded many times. CDR3 sequence: CASSPGTRSIEQYF. The CDR3 region has the DNA TGTGCCAGCAGCCCCGGGACTAGGTCCATCGAGCAGTACTTC. The chain is built from TRBV7-6 and TRBJ2-7, with 8 bases aligning to TRBD2. The CDR3 sequence is 14 residues long. J lost 6 bases, V lost 5 bases, and 9 bases had no gene match. From germline, CDR1 is SGHVS and CDR2 FNYEAQ.

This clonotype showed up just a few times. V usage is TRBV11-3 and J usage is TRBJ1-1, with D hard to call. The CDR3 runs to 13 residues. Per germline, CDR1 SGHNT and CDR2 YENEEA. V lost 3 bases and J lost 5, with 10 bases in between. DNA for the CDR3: TGTGCCAGCAGCTTCGATACGCGGACTGAAGCTTTCTTT. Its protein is CASSFDTRTEAFF.

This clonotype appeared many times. The CDR3 coding sequence is TGTGCCAGCAGCTTGGGTTTCATAGGACTAGCGTCATACGAGCAGTACTTC. It codes for CASSLGFIGLASYEQYF. V gene TRBV5-6 combines with J gene TRBJ2-7; 9 bases are shared with TRBD2. Germline values: CDR1 SGHDT, CDR2 YYEEEE. The CDR3 is 17 residues long. The trim removed 0 bases at V and 4 bases at J, leaving 11 bases unmatched.

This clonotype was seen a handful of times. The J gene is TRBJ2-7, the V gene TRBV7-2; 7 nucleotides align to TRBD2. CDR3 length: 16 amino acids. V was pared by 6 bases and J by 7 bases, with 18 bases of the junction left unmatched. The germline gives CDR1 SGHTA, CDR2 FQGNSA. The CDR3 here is CASRLRAGSWGGEQYF. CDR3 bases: TGTGCCAGCAGATTACGAGCGGGGAGCTGGGGAGGGGAGCAGTACTTC.

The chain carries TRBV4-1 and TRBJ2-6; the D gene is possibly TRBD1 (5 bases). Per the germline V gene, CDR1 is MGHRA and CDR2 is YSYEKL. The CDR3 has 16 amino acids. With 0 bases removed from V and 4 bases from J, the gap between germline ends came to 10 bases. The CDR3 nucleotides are TGCGCCAGCAGCCAAGATCCAGGGAACGGGGCCAACGTCCTGACTTTC. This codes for CASSQDPGNGANVLTF.

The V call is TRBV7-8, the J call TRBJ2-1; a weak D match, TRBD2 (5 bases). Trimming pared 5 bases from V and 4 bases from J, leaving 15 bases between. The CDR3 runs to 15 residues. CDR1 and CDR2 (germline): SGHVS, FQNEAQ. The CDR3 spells CASSPSRTGYNEQFF. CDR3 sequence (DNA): TGTGCCAGCAGCCCCTCTAGGACGGGGTACAATGAGCAGTTCTTC.

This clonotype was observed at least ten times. CDR3 loop: CAISAREGYEQYF. The CDR3 DNA sequence: TGTGCCATCAGTGCACGGGAGGGCTACGAGCAGTACTTC. This sequence joins TRBV10-3 and TRBJ2-7, with 8 bases lining up with TRBD2. Trimming cost V 4 bases and J 3 bases; bases outside gene matches: 2. Looked up from germline, CDR1 is ENHRY and CDR2 is SYGVKD. The CDR3 sequence is 13 residues long.

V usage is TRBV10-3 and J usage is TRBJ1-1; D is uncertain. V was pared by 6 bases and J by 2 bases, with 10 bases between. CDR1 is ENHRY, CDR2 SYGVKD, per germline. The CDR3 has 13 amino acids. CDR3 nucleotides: TGTGCCATCAGACCAGCGGGCAACACTGAAGCTTTCTTT. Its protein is CAIRPAGNTEAFF.

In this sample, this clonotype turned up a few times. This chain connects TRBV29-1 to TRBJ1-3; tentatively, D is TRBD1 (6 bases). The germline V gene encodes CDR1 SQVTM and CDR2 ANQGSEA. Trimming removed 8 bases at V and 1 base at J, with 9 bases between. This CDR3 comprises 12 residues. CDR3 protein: CSFTGSGNTIYF. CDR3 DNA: TGCAGCTTCACAGGGTCTGGAAACACCATATATTTT.

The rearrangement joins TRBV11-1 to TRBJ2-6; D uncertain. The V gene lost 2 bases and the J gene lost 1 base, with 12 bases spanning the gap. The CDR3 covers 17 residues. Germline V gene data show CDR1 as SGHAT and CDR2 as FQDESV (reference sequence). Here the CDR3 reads CASSLQAMGSGANVLTF. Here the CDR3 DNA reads TGTGCCAGCAGCTTACAGGCGATGGGATCTGGGGCCAACGTCCTGACTTTC.

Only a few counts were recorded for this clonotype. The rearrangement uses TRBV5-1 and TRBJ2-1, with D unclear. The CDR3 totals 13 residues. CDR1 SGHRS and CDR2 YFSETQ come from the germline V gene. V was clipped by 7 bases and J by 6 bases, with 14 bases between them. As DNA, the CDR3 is TGCGCCAGCTCCTCCAACTGGCCCAATGAGCAGTTCTTC. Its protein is CASSSNWPNEQFF.

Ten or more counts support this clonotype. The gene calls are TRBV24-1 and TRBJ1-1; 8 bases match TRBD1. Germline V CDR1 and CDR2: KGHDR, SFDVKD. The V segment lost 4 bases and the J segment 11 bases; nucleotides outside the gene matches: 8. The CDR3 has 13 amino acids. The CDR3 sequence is CATSDRTGPGAFF. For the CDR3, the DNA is TGTGCCACCAGTGACAGGACAGGGCCGGGGGCTTTCTTT.

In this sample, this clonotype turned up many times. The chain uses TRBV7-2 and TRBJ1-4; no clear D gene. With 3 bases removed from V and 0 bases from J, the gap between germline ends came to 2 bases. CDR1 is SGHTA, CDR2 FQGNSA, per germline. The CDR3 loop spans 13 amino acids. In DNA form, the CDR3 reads TGTGCCAGCAGCTTGGCAACTAATGAAAAACTGTTTTTT. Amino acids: CASSLATNEKLFF. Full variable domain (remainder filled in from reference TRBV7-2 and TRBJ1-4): GAGVSQSPSNKVTEKGKDVELRCDPISGHTALYWYRQSLGQGLEFLIYFQGNSAPDKSGLPSDRFSAERTGGSVSTLTIQRTQQEDSAVYLCASSLATNEKLFFGSGTQLSVL.

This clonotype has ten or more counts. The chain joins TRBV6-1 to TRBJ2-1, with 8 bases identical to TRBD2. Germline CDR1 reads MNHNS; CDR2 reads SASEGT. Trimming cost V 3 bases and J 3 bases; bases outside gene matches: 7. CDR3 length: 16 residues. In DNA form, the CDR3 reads TGTGCCAGCAGTGACCCCCGGACTAGCATCTACAATGAGCAGTTCTTC. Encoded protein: CASSDPRTSIYNEQFF.

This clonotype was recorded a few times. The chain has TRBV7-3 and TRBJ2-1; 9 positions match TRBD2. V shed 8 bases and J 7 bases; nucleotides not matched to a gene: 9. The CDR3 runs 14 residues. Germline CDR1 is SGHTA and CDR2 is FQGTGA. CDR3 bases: TGTGCCAGCCGCCGGACTAGCGCTTCGAATGAGCAGTTCTTC. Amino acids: CASRRTSASNEQFF.

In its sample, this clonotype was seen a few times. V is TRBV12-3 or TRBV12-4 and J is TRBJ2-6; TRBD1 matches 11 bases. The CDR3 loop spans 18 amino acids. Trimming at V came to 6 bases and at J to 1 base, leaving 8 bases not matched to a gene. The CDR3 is CASSRGTGGRSGANVLTF. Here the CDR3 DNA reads TGTGCCAGCAGCCGAGGGACAGGGGGTAGGTCTGGGGCCAACGTCCTGACTTTC.

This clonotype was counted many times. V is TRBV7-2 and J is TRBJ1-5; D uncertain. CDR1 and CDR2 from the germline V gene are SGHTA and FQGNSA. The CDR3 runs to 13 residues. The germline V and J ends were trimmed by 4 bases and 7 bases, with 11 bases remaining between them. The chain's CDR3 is CASSSTREQPQHF. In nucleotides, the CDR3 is TGTGCCAGCAGCTCAACACGTGAGCAGCCCCAGCATTTT.

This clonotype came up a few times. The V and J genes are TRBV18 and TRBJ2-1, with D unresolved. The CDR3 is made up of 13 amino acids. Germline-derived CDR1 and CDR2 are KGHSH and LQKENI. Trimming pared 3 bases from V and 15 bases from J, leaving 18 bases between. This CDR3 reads CASSPLAEVRRFF. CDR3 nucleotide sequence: TGTGCCAGCTCACCCCTGGCCGAGGTCCGTCGGTTCTTC.

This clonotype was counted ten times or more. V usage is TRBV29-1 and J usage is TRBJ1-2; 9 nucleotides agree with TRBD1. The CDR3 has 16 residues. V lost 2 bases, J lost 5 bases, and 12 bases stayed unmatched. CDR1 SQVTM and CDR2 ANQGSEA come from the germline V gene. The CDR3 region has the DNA TGCAGCGTTGAACTTCGCGCGGGGACAGGGCCGTATGGCTACACCTTC. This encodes CSVELRAGTGPYGYTF. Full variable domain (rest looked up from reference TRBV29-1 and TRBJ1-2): SAVISQKPSRDICQRGTSLTIQCQVDSQVTMMFWYRQQPGQSLTLIATANQGSEATYESGFVIDKFPISRPNLTFSTLTVSNMSPEDSSIYLCSVELRAGTGPYGYTFGSGTRLTVV.

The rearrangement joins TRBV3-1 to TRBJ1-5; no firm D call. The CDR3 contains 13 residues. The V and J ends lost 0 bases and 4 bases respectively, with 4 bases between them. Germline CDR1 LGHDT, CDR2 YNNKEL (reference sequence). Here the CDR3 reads CASSQEANQPQHF. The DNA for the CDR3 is TGTGCCAGCAGCCAAGAGGCGAATCAGCCCCAGCATTTT.